This T cell receptor beta chain emerged from a study of blood T cell repertoires in COVID-19. About the research overall: Samples of COVID-19 (acute and convalescent) were obtained from the United States, Italy and Spain. PBMCs, B-cell-depleted T cells, or T cells provided the cDNA or gDNA that made up the material.

Seattle-derived patients entered the study during active infection and were followed longitudinally. TCRdb keeps only in-frame clones here, not all; method: immunoSEQ multiplex PCR. The sample has some 300,000 clones, around 90% seen once. Per the germline V gene, CDR1 is KGHSH and CDR2 is LQKENI. Trimming cost V 1 base and J 0 bases, with 10 bases left between them. This CDR3 has 16 residues. The clonotype was recovered from a woman aged 40 to 55 with COVID-19, enrolled during active disease. The sample was peripheral blood. V usage is TRBV18 and J usage is TRBJ1-3; no definite D call. CDR3 in amino acids: CASSPLTVLSGNTIYF. The CDR3 DNA follows: TGTGCCAGCTCACCACTCACAGTACTCTCTGGAAACACCATATATTTT.